The source of this T cell receptor (beta chain) is a study of shared clonotypes between healthy human individuals. Study overall: The donor group consisted of a couple of women and a few men, aged 18 to 49. Broader study findings: Among the subsets, naive ones generally showed larger estimated richness than memory ones.

CD45RO-negative CD8 cells positively selected for CCR7 made up the naive population, which excluded terminally differentiated effector memory CD45RA+ cells. The germline V gene has CDR1 MNHEY and CDR2 SMNVEV (reference sequence). The CDR3 loop spans 14 amino acids. V lost 2 bases to trimming and J lost 4 bases, with 9 bases between them. Deep-level assay runs were performed. Generated by immunoSEQ multiplex PCR, the TCRdb table keeps only in-frame clones and is missing some. The table lists roughly 1,800,000 clones, approximately 95% of them singletons. This clone was found once. The antigen is undetermined. This sample includes further DNA sequences coding for the same CDR3.

The chain recombines TRBV27 with TRBJ2-1, with TRBD1 as a possible D gene (6 bases). The material sequenced was naive CD8+ T cells sorted from blood. The origin of this receptor is a man aged 18 to 35 in good health. The CDR3 DNA is TGTGCCAGCAGTTTAGGAACAGGGTACAATGAGCAGTTCTTC. This sequence encodes CASSLGTGYNEQFF.